The 11 T cell receptor beta chains listed next were all sequenced from one sample in a study of CD8 T cells in Susac syndrome. With random hexamers, 0.5 to 1 ug RNA was reverse transcribed. Each CDR3 protein gets one entry after TCRdb re-called the immunoSEQ multiplex PCR reads with MiXCR. This table has more than 200,000 distinct CDR3 sequences, just over 90% appearing once. The sequenced sample was CD4+ T cells from PBMCs. These receptors were obtained from a human donor with multiple sclerosis.

The rearrangement joins TRBV18 to TRBJ1-2, with a possible D match to TRBD1 (5 bases). The CDR3 is 13 amino acids. Germline CDR1 and CDR2: KGHSH and LQKENI. Deletions cut 1 base from V and 4 bases from J, with 7 bases between. The CDR3 spells CASSPLDSYGYTF. CDR3 sequence (DNA): TGTGCCAGCTCACCACTCGACAGCTATGGCTACACCTTC.

This rearrangement joins TRBV9 to TRBJ2-1; 13 bases map to TRBD2. The CDR3 has 16 residues. Germline trimming cut 4 bases from V and 7 bases from J; bases unmatched to any gene: 8. Germline V gene lookup returns CDR1 SGDLS and CDR2 YYNGEE. The CDR3 bases are TGTGCCAGCAGCCGCGAGCCGGGACTAGCGGGGAATGAGCAGTTCTTC. This gives the protein CASSREPGLAGNEQFF. The whole variable domain, filled in from reference TRBV9 and TRBJ2-1, reads DSGVTQTPKHLITATGQRVTLRCSPRSGDLSVYWYQQSLDQGLQFLIQYYNGEERAKGNILERFSAQQFPDLHSELNLSSLELGDSALYFCASSREPGLAGNEQFFGPGTRLTVL.

The chain uses TRBV30 and TRBJ2-1; D is perhaps TRBD2 (6 bases). This CDR3 comprises 15 residues. Trimming took 3 bases from V and 1 from J, leaving 13 bases between them. CDR1 GTSNPN and CDR2 SVGIG come from the germline V gene (reference sequence). CDR3 loop: CAWRGGPLSYNEQFF. CDR3 sequence (DNA): TGTGCCTGGAGGGGGGGTCCCCTTTCCTACAATGAGCAGTTCTTC. Using reference TRBV30 and TRBJ2-1 for the parts outside the CDR3, the full variable domain is SQTIHQWPATLVQPVGSPLSLECTVEGTSNPNLYWYRQAAGRGLQLLFYSVGIGQISSEVPQNLSASRPQDRQFILSSKKLLLSDSGFYLCAWRGGPLSYNEQFFGPGTRLTVL.

The chain combines TRBV7-8 with TRBJ2-1; perhaps D is TRBD1 or TRBD2 (6 bases each). Germline CDR1 is SGHVS and CDR2 is FQNEAQ. The CDR3 sequence is 16 residues long. Trimming removed 0 bases from V and 4 bases from J, with 13 bases in between. CDR3 nucleotides: TGTGCCAGCAGCTTAGCGTTAAGGGGGGATTACAATGAGCAGTTCTTC. Translated, it gives CASSLALRGDYNEQFF. The variable domain in full, completed from reference TRBV7-8 and TRBJ2-1, reads GAGVSQSPRYKVAKRGQDVALRCDPISGHVSLFWYQQALGQGPEFLTYFQNEAQLDKSGLPSDRFFAERPEGSVSTLKIQRTQQEDSAVYLCASSLALRGDYNEQFFGPGTRLTVL.

The chain combines TRBV6-2 or TRBV6-3 with TRBJ2-7; TRBD1 matches 10 bases. Germline V gene data show CDR1 as MNHEY and CDR2 as SVGEGT. The CDR3 is 14 residues long. V dropped 1 base and J dropped 5; count of bases not matched to a gene: 2. Here the CDR3 reads CASSYWDRGHEQYF. In nucleotides, the CDR3 is TGTGCCAGCAGTTACTGGGACAGGGGCCACGAGCAGTACTTC.

The V call is TRBV3-1, the J call TRBJ1-3; tentative D call: TRBD1 (6 bases). The CDR3 is 16 amino acids. In germline, CDR1 is LGHDT, CDR2 YNNKEL (reference sequence). V lost 3 bases to trimming and J lost 0 bases, with 12 bases between them. The CDR3, as DNA: TGTGCCAGCAGCCACTCAGGGGTATTCTCTGGAAACACCATATATTTT. Its protein product is CASSHSGVFSGNTIYF.

This clonotype was picked up one time. The DNA for the CDR3 is TGTGCCAGCGCCGGGCCATCAGGGAATGAAAAACTGTTTTTT. Its protein is CASAGPSGNEKLFF. The chain carries TRBV2 and TRBJ1-4; D is possibly TRBD1 (5 bases). The CDR3 runs to 14 residues. Per the germline V gene, CDR1 is SNHLY and CDR2 is FYNNEI. The V gene lost 8 bases and the J gene lost 5 bases, with 15 bases spanning the gap. Looking up the rest from reference TRBV2 and TRBJ1-4 gives the full variable domain: EPEVTQTPSHQVTQMGQEVILRCVPISNHLYFYWYRQILGQKVEFLVSFYNNEISEKSEIFDDQFSVERPDGSNFTLKIRSTKLEDSAMYFCASAGPSGNEKLFFGSGTQLSVL.

This clonotype was picked up one time. This chain uses TRBV6-5 with TRBJ2-1, with TRBD2 matching over 8 bases. There are 16 residues in the CDR3. Germline CDR1 and CDR2: MNHEY and SVGAGI. V gave up 0 bases and J gave up 0 bases; unmatched junction bases: 1. The CDR3 bases are TGTGCCAGCAGTTACTCTGGACTAGCCTCCTACAATGAGCAGTTCTTC. Residues: CASSYSGLASYNEQFF.

The chain employs TRBV12-3 or TRBV12-4 and TRBJ2-3; D gene uncertain. The CDR3 spans 13 residues. V dropped 6 bases and J dropped 8 bases, with 15 bases sitting between them. The CDR3 sequence is CASRPSGRATQYF. CDR3 nucleotides: TGTGCCAGCAGGCCATCTGGACGAGCTACGCAGTATTTT.

The chain recombines TRBV18 with TRBJ2-5; D call uncertain. V lost 2 bases to trimming and J lost 1 base, with 11 bases between them. CDR3 length: 15 amino acids. The germline V gene encodes CDR1 KGHSH and CDR2 LQKENI. The CDR3 spells CASSPSSASQETQYF. Written as DNA, the CDR3 is TGTGCCAGCTCACCAAGTTCGGCCAGCCAAGAGACCCAGTACTTC. The full variable domain, its missing parts supplied by reference TRBV18 and TRBJ2-5, is NAGVMQNPRHLVRRRGQEARLRCSPMKGHSHVYWYRQLPEEGLKFMVYLQKENIIDESGMPKERFSAEFPKEGPSILRIQQVVRGDSAAYFCASSPSSASQETQYFGPGTRLLVL.

This chain links TRBV12-3 or TRBV12-4 with TRBJ2-1; 11 bases are shared with TRBD2. The CDR3 contains 18 residues. The trim removed 6 bases at V and 1 base at J, leaving 11 bases unmatched. CDR3 residues: CASRPTSGGPKSYNEQFF. The CDR3 DNA is TGTGCCAGCAGACCTACTAGCGGGGGTCCAAAATCCTACAATGAGCAGTTCTTC.